The 9 T cell receptor beta chains reported below all come from one sample, sequenced in a study of radiotherapy plus CTLA-4 blockade in lung cancer. TCRdb's table, derived via immunoSEQ multiplex PCR, lists solely in-frame clones and lacks some. The data show about 98,000 clones, 85% to 90% seen once. Source: peripheral blood, taken from a patient treated with radiotherapy plus ipilimumab. All receptors come from a human donor with non-small cell lung cancer that progressed on radiotherapy plus ipilimumab.

The CDR3 protein is CASRKRVNAGYTF. CDR3 coding DNA: TGTGCCAGCAGGAAAAGGGTAAATGCTGGCTACACCTTC. The chain is built from TRBV28 and TRBJ1-2; no clear D. With 6 bases removed from V and 7 bases from J, the gap between germline ends came to 15 bases. CDR1 is MDHEN, CDR2 SYDVKM, per germline. The CDR3 spans 13 residues.

This rearrangement joins TRBV19 to TRBJ2-2; 11 bases map to TRBD2. Germline loops: CDR1 LNHDA, CDR2 SQIVND (reference sequence). The ends lost 1 base at V and 3 bases at J; junction bases unmatched: 4. CDR3 size: 17 residues. CDR3 nucleotide sequence: TGTGCCAGTAGTATAGGTCGGACTAGCGGGCACACCGGGGAGCTGTTTTTT. The encoded protein is CASSIGRTSGHTGELFF.

The rearrangement links TRBV4-1 to TRBJ2-3; D may correspond to TRBD1 or TRBD2 (5 bases each). The CDR3 sequence is 15 residues long. V was cut by 0 bases and J by 1 base, with 8 bases left in between. Germline V gene data show CDR1 as MGHRA and CDR2 as YSYEKL. CDR3 DNA sequence: TGCGCCAGCAGCCAAGATGGGACGGGCACAGATACGCAGTATTTT. The encoded protein is CASSQDGTGTDTQYF.

The rearrangement joins TRBV7-8 to TRBJ2-3; TRBD1 or TRBD2 may be the D gene (5 bases each). Trimming took 0 bases from V and 2 from J, leaving 9 bases between them. Germline V gene sequence: CDR1 SGHVS, CDR2 FQNEAQ. This CDR3 has 15 residues. For the CDR3, the DNA is TGTGCCAGCAGCTTAGCGGACGGGGCCACAGATACGCAGTATTTT. This sequence encodes CASSLADGATDTQYF. Full variable domain (outside the CDR3, taken from reference TRBV7-8 and TRBJ2-3): GAGVSQSPRYKVAKRGQDVALRCDPISGHVSLFWYQQALGQGPEFLTYFQNEAQLDKSGLPSDRFFAERPEGSVSTLKIQRTQQEDSAVYLCASSLADGATDTQYFGPGTRLTVL.

The chain recombines TRBV10-2 with TRBJ2-7; the D is unclear. Germline lookup yields CDR1 WSHSY and CDR2 SAAADI. With 4 bases removed from V and 0 bases from J, the gap between germline ends came to 10 bases. This CDR3 is 14 amino acids long. CDR3 DNA sequence: TGCGCCAGCAGTGGGACGGAAAACTCCTACGAGCAGTACTTC. Encoded protein: CASSGTENSYEQYF.

The chain has TRBV25-1 and TRBJ2-5, with a tentative D call TRBD1 (6 bases). Germline V gene sequence: CDR1 MGHDK, CDR2 SYGVNS. This CDR3 region has 17 residues. The V end was cut by 4 bases, the J end by 5 bases, with 23 bases between. In DNA, the CDR3 is TGTGCCAGCAGTGGAGCCCCTACACAGGGAGCATCGGAGACCCAGTACTTC. Its protein is CASSGAPTQGASETQYF.

The chain recombines TRBV5-1 with TRBJ2-7, with a possible D match to TRBD1 (6 bases). CDR3 length equals 16 residues. Germline assignment: CDR1 SGHRS and CDR2 YFSETQ. V gave up 4 bases and J gave up 5 bases, with 22 bases separating them. The CDR3 is CASSPNRDTRGHEQYF. As DNA, the CDR3 is TGCGCCAGCAGCCCCAACAGGGACACCAGGGGCCACGAGCAGTACTTC.

J is TRBJ2-1 and V is TRBV11-2; D possibly corresponds to TRBD1 (6 bases). This CDR3 region has 14 residues. Germline V CDR1 and CDR2: SGHAT, FQNNGV. The V and J ends lost 4 bases and 2 bases respectively, with 9 bases between them. CDR3 amino acids: CASSSQGPYNEQFF. CDR3 sequence (DNA): TGTGCCAGCAGCTCCCAGGGGCCCTACAATGAGCAGTTCTTC.

V is TRBV15 and J is TRBJ1-5; D is possibly TRBD1 (5 bases). Germline CDR1 reads LNHNV; CDR2 reads YYDKDF (reference sequence). Trimming shortened V by 2 bases and J by 2 bases, and 10 bases separated the two germline ends. This CDR3 has 15 residues. The CDR3 DNA reads TGTGCCACCAGCAGATATCAGGGAGGCAATCAGCCCCAGCATTTT. Its protein product is CATSRYQGGNQPQHF.